What follows describes a single TCR beta chain. This receptor's antigen is unknown. Within one base of it there is no much larger clone, and no base qualities were kept. The entry originates in a study of cytomegalovirus exposure and HLA in healthy donors (TCRdb year 2017). For context, the study as a whole: According to an earlier analysis of several hundred of the donors, some 170 million T cells yielded some 110 million unique TCR beta sequences and approximately 300 Gb of sequence data. The aim of the study was to test whether cataloging public T cell receptors could identify signatures of past pathogen exposure. All discovery cohort repertoires had been generated using a single sequencing platform. Both class I and class II loci were covered by HLA typing, at four-digit resolution. To decide whether each TCR beta V gene segment behaved as functional or pseudogenic, an earlier analysis of approximately 620 of the donors relied on high-throughput TCR beta sequencing. A separate validation cohort of roughly 120 different subjects was used in addition to the 666-subject first cohort. Approximately 300 gigabases of sequencing data and approximately 93 million unique TCR sequences were included in an early release covering 550 to 650 HLA-typed donors. To predict cytomegalovirus infection status, the study combined high-throughput TCR immunosequencing, statistical association of individual TCRs with disease status, and machine learning. The later analysis used no new phenotypic data to find candidate immune exposures, relying instead on TCR beta sequences and their occurrence across donors. Typing coverage varied by locus: roughly 620-640 donors for A, B, C, DRB1 and DQB1; about 520 for DQA1; more than 600 for DPA1; about 450 for DPB1. Using immunosequencing, the study profiled T cell repertoires from about 650 subjects and related those repertoires to cytomegalovirus serostatus. A later genetic analysis used genome-wide SNP genotypes for 398 of the 666 donors, treating that subset as a discovery cohort. In a later analysis, previously published TCR beta repertoires from several hundred donors were re-analyzed and high-resolution HLA genotyping was added so that TCR occurrence patterns could be studied. Of the roughly 430 genotyped donors, 81% fell in the genetic ancestry cluster associated with self-reported Caucasian donors. About five DR-DQ haplotypes were handled as single units for association and clustering, since linkage in the cohort was strong. Donor age, sex, ethnicity and CMV serostatus were compiled together with the repertoire data. On average, 235,054 unique TCR beta nucleotide sequences were sequenced per donor among roughly 430 genotyped donors of the cohort, with 15% to 20% of those sequences being non-productive. The full study reports these points: The only immune exposure information available for the cohort was CMV serostatus. Compared with equally common non-associated chains, HLA-associated TCR beta chains in a later analysis were more clonally expanded and had lower generation probabilities. In a later analysis, TCR association rates were found to vary across HLA loci, with the most associated TCRs seen for DRB1 alleles and the fewest for HLA-C alleles. A further reported finding was that TCR beta sequences accurately predicted the HLA-A and HLA-B alleles for most subjects in the first cohort. HLA typing was unavailable for some donors at each locus, so association tests used only the typed subset. The study listed 164 TCR beta chains as associated with cytomegalovirus. The 87-base-pair reads could not distinguish some IMGT-functional V segments, including TRBV6-2 and TRBV6-3, so those segments were excluded. In a later genetic analysis, fewer N-insertions in productive TCRs were reported among donors in an Asian-associated ancestry cluster than the approximately 710-donor mean. A few of the identified cytomegalovirus-associated TCR beta chains were confirmed in vitro to be specific for cytomegalovirus antigens. Several of the top co-occurrence clusters appeared to be linked to parvovirus B19, influenza, CMV and Epstein-Barr virus, according to a later analysis. Specific HLA alleles were associated with over 15,000 TCR beta sequences at a false discovery rate of 0.05 in a later analysis. When HLA alleles, especially DR and DQ, strongly co-occurred, TCR associations were difficult to assign to individual alleles. Presence/absence analyses assumed roughly uniform sequencing depth across donors, an assumption that may not hold. The cohort was sequenced for TCR beta chains only, and without alpha or paired-chain data the features that could be detected were limited. The classifier was reported to diagnose cytomegalovirus status with high specificity and sensitivity in both the original cohort and the validation cohort. Across donors, most TCR sequences were observed very rarely, whereas some public TCRs were present in many individuals. Most CMV-associated TCR beta chains appeared to be HLA-restricted in a later analysis, and the HLA associations seemed to be driven largely by CMV exposure. The sequencing pipeline was judged likely to have produced a cluster of highly shared sequence variants as a technical artifact. In a later genetic analysis, a missense DCLRE1C variant was associated with V-gene and J-gene trimming of TCR beta chains, and the association was replicated in an independent cohort. Roughly 17 rarely observed V segments, including chromosome 9 orphons, were excluded from the earlier analysis of several hundred of the donors because counts were too low. The authors suggested that the approach could potentially be extended to other disease states and immunological phenotypes. Linkage disequilibrium might explain the correlated functional status among segregating V segments, but an unknown experimental factor could not be ruled out. In an earlier analysis of under 600 of the donors, most TCR beta V segments were observed in productive rearrangements about 90% or about 30% of the time, broadly matching IMGT annotations.

The library was built by means of the immunoSEQ multiplex PCR assay. For the multiplex PCR, a mixture combining 60 forward primers for TCR Vbeta segments and 13 reverse primers for TCR Jbeta segments was used. The CDR3 region of rearranged TCR beta genes was amplified from genomic DNA with a multiplex PCR assay. The amplified TCR beta libraries were sequenced on the Illumina HiSeq System as 87-base-pair reads. Per the original workflow: In a later analysis, roughly 80 million unique TCR beta chains were counted across the 666 repertoires, and roughly 11 million of these chains were shared by at least two donors. Raw reads were error-corrected and collapsed into unique sequences by a nearest-neighbor algorithm in which closely related sequences were merged to remove PCR and sequencing errors. Alignment of CDR3 sequences to IMGT reference sequences was used to assign V, D and J gene segments. For a sequence to be retained, a match of at least six nucleotides to both a V gene segment and a J gene segment was required. Rearrangements were called productive when the CDR3 lacked stop codons and stayed in frame with V and J; all others were non-productive. CDR3 was defined by IMGT convention, running from the second conserved V-encoded cysteine to the conserved J-encoded phenylalanine. The earlier analysis of about 500 of the donors excluded sequences that lacked an unambiguous match to a single V gene segment. In an earlier analysis of approximately 590 of the donors, a V segment was called functional when productive rearrangements were above 56.7%, and segregating when the standard deviation between donors exceeded 5%. To diagnose cytomegalovirus status from the catalog of TCR beta chain sequences, a statistical classification framework was built. V and J gene assignment, in a later analysis, came from comparing TCR nucleotide sequences with IMGT/GENE-DB human TR gene sequences. A later analysis assigned CDR3 sequences and most-parsimonious VDJ recombination scenarios with the TCRdist pipeline. A later analysis defined each TCR beta chain by its CDR3 amino acid sequence plus V-gene family, and excluded reads lacking a unique V-gene family. To address suspected cross-contamination and a sequencing artifact, a later analysis removed 592 highly shared, low-generation-probability nucleotide sequences. A later analysis calculated a clonal expansion index for each public chain from normalized within-repertoire ranks of inferred template counts. In a later analysis, generation probabilities were computed with a VDJ recombination model fitted to out-of-frame rearrangements, and the resulting probabilities were checked against IGoR. A later analysis scored TCR-TCR, TCR-HLA and TCR-CMV co-occurrence with hypergeometric tests, applying a repertoire-size bias correction to TCR pairs. To estimate false discovery rates, a later analysis permuted the HLA or CMV assignments 20 times. In a later analysis, co-occurring TCRs were grouped using DBSCAN, and TCRdist sequence similarity was added for clustering within HLA-allele-positive subsets. Repertoires with fewer than 30,000 or more than 120,000 public chains, plus five repertoires with anomalous nucleotide sharing, were excluded from co-occurrence clustering. TCRdb limited this immuneACCESS table to in-frame rearrangements with V and J called. A share of clones is missing; checked studies link under half to unresolved V genes, and the rest is unexplained. Clonal size and the V and J genes are those of that table, whereas D and trimming came from the DNA. This sample holds 150,000 to 180,000 clones; 80% were observed only once. Clones ranked in the top ten supply roughly 5.5% of the sample.

The cohort consisted of hundreds of healthy bone marrow donors. All cohort members were sampled while nominally healthy, although unrecorded immune exposures were likely present. The donor was CMV seropositive and was included in the group of some 290 seropositive cohort members. Every donor gave a peripheral blood sample, and the peripheral blood mononuclear cells from that sample were used for TCR beta sequencing. Genomic DNA extraction from the blood cell samples was performed with the Qiagen DNeasy Blood Extraction Kit. The CDR3 has 15 amino acids, counting the end cysteine and phenylalanine. The kept DNA is CDR3 alone, 45 bases in frame from the first base. V and J are trimmed by 5 bases and 2 bases, and the gene matches miss 11 bases of the junction. CDR1 and CDR2, looked up from the germline V gene, are SQVTM and ANQGSEA.

Sequencing input: PBMCs. Here the chain combines TRBV29-1 and TRBJ1-2; the junction holds 7 bases that match TRBD1. The clonotype comes from a middle-aged woman in good health and CMV-seropositive. The CDR3 corresponds to CSVRDRDAPNYGYTF. At the DNA level, the sequence is TGCAGCGTTAGAGACAGGGACGCTCCAAACTATGGCTACACCTTC.